A single sample is the source of the 19 T cell receptor beta chains below, sequenced in a study of T cell clonality in common variable immunodeficiency. Whole-study results and caveats: Common variable immunodeficiency TCR beta sequences reportedly had fewer deletions and N-nucleotide insertions.

TCRdb keeps only in-frame clones here, not all; method: immunoSEQ multiplex PCR. The repertoire consists of roughly 12,000 clones, none detected only once. These TCRs are of unknown antigen specificity. The sequenced sample was peripheral blood mononuclear cells. These TCRs come from a human donor with common variable immunodeficiency.

A few counts support this clone. The read ends 3 residues before the CDR3 terminus; that terminus is restored from the germline J gene. The J gene is TRBJ2-1, the V gene TRBV18, with a possible D match to TRBD1 (6 bases). CDR1 is KGHSH and CDR2 is LQKENI in the germline V gene. V was shortened by 6 bases and J by 8 bases, with 20 bases between the two germline ends. This CDR3 comprises 15 residues. The CDR3 bases that were read are TGTGCCAGCTCGCCCGGGACCAGGGGTTTGGATGAG. Amino acids: CASSPGTRGLDE. In full, the CDR3 is CASSPGTRGLDEQFF.

As regards this clone: The missing CDR3 end, 3 residues past where the read stops, is filled in from the germline J gene. The chain has TRBV7-2 and TRBJ1-2, with D possibly being TRBD1 (5 bases). Germline V lookup: CDR1 SGHTA, CDR2 FQGNSA. CDR3 length: 15 residues. Trimming shortened V by 2 bases and J by 3 bases, and 13 bases separated the two germline ends. The sequenced CDR3 bases are TGTGCCAGCAGCTTACCCCCGACAGACTACTATGGC. Protein: CASSLPPTDYYG. The complete CDR3 reads CASSLPPTDYYGYTF.

This clone has a handful of counts. The read finishes 3 residues shy of the CDR3 end, and the germline J gene is used to complete it. V and J are TRBV18 and TRBJ2-3; a weak D match, TRBD1 (6 bases). With 5 bases removed from V and 1 base from J, the gap between germline ends came to 13 bases. The CDR3 is made up of 15 amino acids. Per germline, CDR1 KGHSH and CDR2 LQKENI. The covered CDR3 bases are TGTGCCAGCTCAATCGTGGGGGCGCGCACAGATACG. Amino acids: CASSIVGARTDT. Given in full, the CDR3 is CASSIVGARTDTQYF.

Remarks on this clone: The read terminates 3 residues ahead of where the CDR3 ends, so the germline J gene completes it. This sequence joins TRBV18 and TRBJ2-7; TRBD1 agrees at 9 bases. With 1 base clipped from V and 6 bases from J, the junction kept 10 bases outside the gene matches. The CDR3 runs 16 residues. From germline, CDR1 is KGHSH and CDR2 LQKENI. The CDR3 bases that were read are TGTGCCAGCTCACCACTTATTTTGGGACAGGGTACCGAG. It is translated as CASSPLILGQGTE. The entire CDR3 sequence reads CASSPLILGQGTEQYF.

This clone was seen a handful of times. The read finishes 3 residues shy of the CDR3 end, and the germline J gene is used to complete it. The chain combines TRBV6-2 or TRBV6-3 with TRBJ2-3; 11 bases line up with TRBD2. The CDR3 runs to 16 residues. Germline V gives CDR1 MNHEY, CDR2 SVGEGT. Germline trimming cut 4 bases from V and 5 bases from J; bases unmatched to any gene: 8. The CDR3 bases that were read are TGTGCCAGCAGTTTTGTGACTAGCGGGGTGGGAGATACG. Translated: CASSFVTSGVGDT. The CDR3, in full, reads CASSFVTSGVGDTQYF.

As concerns this clone: The read terminates 3 residues before the CDR3 end, so the remaining end is supplied by the germline J gene. The chain has TRBV18 and TRBJ1-6; TRBD1 matches 9 bases. Germline values: CDR1 KGHSH, CDR2 LQKENI. V dropped 3 bases and J dropped 7; count of bases not matched to a gene: 13. The CDR3 sequence is 18 residues long. CDR3 sequence: CASSPSGQGLSWNSPLHF. The CDR3 bases that were read are TGTGCCAGCTCACCGTCGGGACAGGGCCTGTCCTGGAATTCACCC.

This clone appeared many times. The sequenced fragment ends 3 residues before the CDR3 boundary, so the rest is inferred from the germline J gene. The chain carries TRBV20-1 and TRBJ2-3; 8 nucleotides line up with TRBD2. The CDR3 consists of 14 residues. Germline CDR1 is DFQATT and CDR2 is SNEGSKA (reference sequence). V lost 6 bases to trimming and J lost 0 bases; unmatched junction nucleotides: 5. CDR3 sequence reads: CSAPLAGSTDTQYF. Partial CDR3 DNA: TGCAGTGCACCCCTAGCGGGTAGCACAGATACG.

By sample fraction, this clone is medium-sized. The sequence runs out 3 residues before the end of the CDR3; the remainder is reconstructed from the germline J gene. The chain carries TRBV5-1 and TRBJ2-1; D not resolved. The V end lost 0 bases, the J end lost 5 bases, and 6 bases lay between the germline ends. The germline V gene encodes CDR1 SGHRS and CDR2 YFSETQ. This CDR3 region has 13 residues. CDR3: CASSLDVNNEQFF. The sequenced CDR3 bases are TGCGCCAGCAGCTTGGATGTAAACAATGAG.

This clone turned up a few times. The read terminates 3 residues ahead of where the CDR3 ends, so the germline J gene completes it. The V gene is TRBV2, the J gene TRBJ1-5, with D tentatively TRBD1 (5 bases). The V end was cut by 3 bases, the J end by 4 bases, with 10 bases between. Germline V gives CDR1 SNHLY, CDR2 FYNNEI. CDR3 length equals 14 residues. The CDR3 DNA, read in part, is TGTGCCAGCAGTGATGACAGACCGAATCAGCCC. This sequence encodes CASSDDRPNQP. The entire CDR3 is CASSDDRPNQPQHF.

CDR3 DNA, as far as it was read: TGTGCCAGCAGTTACTCGAAGGCGGATCCAGGGGAGGAAAAA. Translating gives CASSYSKADPGEEK. The whole CDR3 region reads CASSYSKADPGEEKLFF. The chain couples TRBV6-2 or TRBV6-3 to TRBJ1-4; TRBD1 is a possible D gene (6 bases). The read finishes 3 residues shy of the CDR3 end, and the germline J gene is used to complete it. Trimming pared 0 bases from V and 8 bases from J, leaving 19 bases between. Per germline, CDR1 MNHEY and CDR2 SVGEGT. There are 17 residues in the CDR3.

On this clone itself: The CDR3 end is not reached by the read, which stops 3 residues before it; the germline J gene fills it in. V is TRBV7-2 and J is TRBJ2-5, with 7 bases fitting TRBD2. Germline values: CDR1 SGHTA, CDR2 FQGNSA. The ends lost 3 bases at V and 5 bases at J; junction bases unmatched: 9. The CDR3 runs to 15 residues. The CDR3 loop reads CASSLRRGSGETQYF. The covered CDR3 bases are TGTGCCAGCAGCTTGCGGCGGGGGTCGGGGGAGACC.

This clone was recorded a few times. The read is 3 residues too short to cover the CDR3 end, so that end is filled in from the germline J gene. V usage is TRBV19 and J usage is TRBJ2-4; TRBD1 matches at 10 bases. The CDR3 contains 16 residues. The trim removed 5 bases at V and 2 bases at J, leaving 6 bases unmatched. Germline CDR1 reads LNHDA; CDR2 reads SQIVND (reference sequence). The DNA read from the CDR3 is TGTGCCAGTAGTCCCGGGACAGGGGTCCCCAAAAACATT. This encodes CASSPGTGVPKNI. The CDR3 in full is CASSPGTGVPKNIQYF.

Of note for this clone: The missing CDR3 end, 3 residues past where the read stops, is filled in from the germline J gene. This sequence joins TRBV7-2 and TRBJ1-1, with D perhaps matching TRBD1 (6 bases). Germline-derived CDR1 and CDR2 are SGHTA and FQGNSA. CDR3 length: 15 amino acids. Trimming cost V 5 bases and J 2 bases, with 15 bases left between them. This chain's CDR3 is CASSPTGTRNTEAFF. Incomplete CDR3 DNA: TGTGCCAGCAGCCCCACCGGGACACGTAACACTGAA.

A word on this clone: Read coverage stops 3 residues before the CDR3 terminus; the germline J gene supplies the remainder. The rearrangement links TRBV19 to TRBJ1-5; D perhaps matches TRBD1 (5 bases). Germline V gives CDR1 LNHDA, CDR2 SQIVND (reference sequence). There are 15 residues in the CDR3. V was shortened by 5 bases and J by 4 bases, with 15 bases between the two germline ends. CDR3 sequence reads: CASSDGGGYNQPQHF. CDR3 DNA, as far as it was read: TGTGCCAGTAGTGATGGGGGGGGATATAATCAGCCC.

A few counts support this clone. The read terminates 3 residues ahead of where the CDR3 ends, so the germline J gene completes it. J is TRBJ1-1 and V is TRBV19, with D tentatively TRBD1 (6 bases). Between the trimmed V and J ends, which lost 7 bases and 0 bases, there was a span of 12 bases. The CDR3 loop spans 14 amino acids. From germline, CDR1 is LNHDA and CDR2 SQIVND (reference sequence). Here the CDR3 reads CASKAGEMNTEAFF. The CDR3 DNA, read in part, is TGTGCCAGTAAGGCAGGGGAGATGAACACTGAA.

In the case of this clone: The read halts 3 residues ahead of the CDR3 end, with the missing end drawn from the germline J gene. The chain joins TRBV7-6 to TRBJ2-5; 16 nucleotides agree with TRBD2. CDR3 length equals 17 residues. Germline CDR1 is SGHVS and CDR2 is FNYEAQ. V was clipped by 4 bases and J by 2 bases; unmatched bases: 4. CDR3 loop: CASSSGLAGGQQETQYF. Partial CDR3 DNA: TGTGCCAGCAGCTCGGGACTAGCGGGGGGGCAACAAGAGACC.

This clone was seen at least ten times. The read ends 3 residues shy of where the CDR3 ends; the end is completed using the germline J gene. This chain uses TRBV20-1 with TRBJ2-3; 7 bases agree with TRBD1. Germline values: CDR1 DFQATT, CDR2 SNEGSKA (reference sequence). Germline trimming cut 5 bases from V and 1 base from J; bases unmatched to any gene: 6. This CDR3 has 14 residues. The CDR3 is CSASSGTGTDTQYF. CDR3 DNA, as far as it was read: TGCAGTGCTTCCTCCGGGACAGGCACAGATACG.

This clone was seen a handful of times. The read ends 3 residues early relative to the CDR3; the germline J gene fills the gap. V and J are TRBV6-2 or TRBV6-3 and TRBJ2-7, with 9 bases aligning to TRBD2. V dropped 2 bases and J dropped 6; count of bases not matched to a gene: 5. CDR3 length: 14 amino acids. Germline CDR1 MNHEY, CDR2 SVGEGT. CDR3: CASSYNLAGIEQYF. The CDR3 bases that were read are TGTGCCAGCAGTTACAATCTAGCGGGGATCGAG.

A remark on this clone: The read halts 3 residues ahead of the CDR3 end, with the missing end drawn from the germline J gene. The rearrangement joins TRBV5-1 to TRBJ2-7, with a weak D call TRBD2 (7 bases). The V and J ends lost 0 bases and 3 bases respectively, with 10 bases between them. The germline CDR1 and CDR2 sequences are SGHRS and YFSETQ. CDR3 length equals 14 residues. Partial CDR3 DNA: TGCGCCAGCAGCTTGGAGGGAGGGGGCTACGAG. Protein: CASSLEGGGYE. The full-length CDR3 reads as CASSLEGGGYEQYF. Using reference TRBV5-1 and TRBJ2-7 for the parts outside the CDR3, the full variable domain is KAGVTQTPRYLIKTRGQQVTLSCSPISGHRSVSWYQQTPGQGLQFLFEYFSETQRNKGNFPGRFSGRQFSNSRSEMNVSTLELGDSALYLCASSLEGGGYEQYFGPGTRLTVT.